The present T cell receptor (beta chain) was sequenced within a study of shared clonotypes between healthy human individuals. Donors included only healthy HIV-negative adults lacking recent acute infections or vaccinations. Trimming took off 6 bases at V and 6 bases at J, with 14 bases between the two ends. The CDR3 consists of 14 residues. The germline V gene has CDR1 SGHNT and CDR2 YENEEA. Regarding the study as a whole: Naive CD4 clonotypes were shared across a few donors at around 5.4%.

Authors' analysis steps: ImmunoSEQ only sent back junction sequences with no quality scores, so filtering was done differently. Clones were read by immunoSEQ multiplex PCR, and TCRdb kept only the in-frame ones, dropping some. V and J calls and clone size follow that table, whereas D and trimming were derived from the DNA. Here the sample spans approximately 640,000 clones, 60% to 80% being singletons. Details on this clone: Its antigen is as yet unknown.

The TCR was taken from a woman in her 30s in good health. The rearrangement links TRBV11-3 to TRBJ2-2, with D maybe TRBD1 (5 bases). Sequenced material: memory CD4+ T cells sorted from blood. This sample's subset: CD45RA-negative fraction. The CDR3 DNA sequence: TGTGCCAGCAGTCAAAACCCCAGGGCCGGGGAGCTGTTTTTT. Translation gives CASSQNPRAGELFF.